The 16 T cell receptor beta chains presented below share a single source sample, sequenced in a study of cytomegalovirus exposure and HLA in healthy donors. The PCR had 60 Vbeta and 13 Jbeta primers. Some clones are missing from TCRdb's copy, which holds only in-frame ones; the method was immunoSEQ multiplex PCR. The data hold approximately 100,000 clones, with roughly 78% observed a single time. Sequencing was done on a sample of PBMCs. The source of these receptors is a woman in her thirties or forties in good health and CMV-seronegative.

The V gene is TRBV7-2, the J gene TRBJ2-5; 8 positions agree with TRBD2. V trimming: 2 bases; J trimming: 5 bases; junction bases outside the gene matches: 7. Germline-derived CDR1 and CDR2 are SGHTA and FQGNSA. The CDR3 is made up of 15 amino acids. Here the CDR3 DNA reads TGTGCCAGCAGCTTAAGTAGCGGGGTCGGGGAGACCCAGTACTTC. Translating gives CASSLSSGVGETQYF.

This clone was counted a few times. V and J are TRBV11-2 and TRBJ1-1; no clear D. The CDR3 length is 14 residues. Germline loops: CDR1 SGHAT, CDR2 FQNNGV. V shed 3 bases and J shed 1 base, with 9 bases lying between them. CDR3 sequence reads: CASSLLAANTEAFF. As DNA, the CDR3 is TGTGCCAGCAGCTTGTTAGCGGCGAACACTGAAGCTTTCTTT.

This chain uses TRBV9 with TRBJ2-1; the match to TRBD2 covers 9 bases. There are 14 residues in the CDR3. V lost 6 bases and J lost 5; bases outside the gene matches: 6. CDR1 and CDR2 (germline): SGDLS, YYNGEE. The CDR3 protein is CASTPSGVNNEQFF. The CDR3 DNA reads as TGTGCCAGCACGCCTAGCGGGGTTAACAATGAGCAGTTCTTC.

This clone has just a few counts. The chain employs TRBV11-2 and TRBJ2-7; 8 nucleotides line up with TRBD2. CDR1 is SGHAT, CDR2 FQNNGV, per germline. The CDR3 runs to 15 residues. J was trimmed by 6 bases and V by 4 bases; bases with no gene match: 11. CDR3 sequence: CASSYTAGEIGEQYF. The CDR3 DNA sequence: TGTGCCAGCAGCTATACAGCGGGAGAAATAGGCGAGCAGTACTTC. Using reference TRBV11-2 and TRBJ2-7 for the parts outside the CDR3, the full variable domain is EAGVAQSPRYKIIEKRQSVAFWCNPISGHATLYWYQQILGQGPKLLIQFQNNGVVDDSQLPKDRFSAERLKGVDSTLKIQPAKLEDSAVYLCASSYTAGEIGEQYFGPGTRLTVT.

CDR3 nucleotide sequence: TGCAGCGTCCACGGGGACTCGGAGAACACTGAAGCTTTCTTT. Translation: CSVHGDSENTEAFF. V gene TRBV29-1 combines with J gene TRBJ1-1, with D possibly being TRBD1 (5 bases). Trimming removed 6 bases at V and 1 base at J, with 15 bases between. The CDR3 contains 14 residues. CDR1 SQVTM and CDR2 ANQGSEA come from the germline V gene.

This chain joins TRBV19 and TRBJ2-5, with D possibly TRBD2 on 6 matching bases. The J call may be mistaken, given a closer DNA end match to TRBJ2-7. This CDR3 is 13 amino acids long. Germline CDR1 and CDR2: LNHDA and SQIVND (reference sequence). The CDR3 sequence: CASSSGVAYEQYF. Here the CDR3 DNA reads TGTGCCAGTAGTTCGGGGGTGGCCTACGAGCAGTACTTC.

This chain uses TRBV18 with TRBJ2-1; 7 bases align to TRBD2. Per germline, CDR1 KGHSH and CDR2 LQKENI. The CDR3 loop spans 14 amino acids. V lost 4 bases to trimming and J lost 3 bases; unmatched junction nucleotides: 3. The DNA of the CDR3 is TGTGCCAGCTCACGGGGGGGAAACTACAATGAGCAGTTCTTC. This codes for CASSRGGNYNEQFF.

This rearrangement joins TRBV7-7 to TRBJ1-3, with D possibly being TRBD1 (6 bases). The V gene lost 1 base and the J gene lost 4 bases, with 11 bases spanning the gap. From germline, CDR1 is SSHAT and CDR2 FNYEAQ (reference sequence). The CDR3 sequence is 15 residues long. CDR3 sequence (DNA): TGTGCCAGCAGCTTAGGTCAGGGGCCGGGAAACACCATATATTTT. This gives the protein CASSLGQGPGNTIYF.

V usage is TRBV18 and J usage is TRBJ2-2; TRBD1 matches 8 bases. CDR1 and CDR2 from the germline V gene are KGHSH and LQKENI. V was pared by 3 bases and J by 5 bases, with 8 bases of the junction left unmatched. The CDR3 extends over 16 amino acids. The CDR3 spells CASSPQGQVLTGELFF. The CDR3 region has the DNA TGTGCCAGCTCACCCCAGGGACAGGTCCTGACCGGGGAGCTGTTTTTT.

This rearrangement joins TRBV4-3 to TRBJ1-5; a possible D gene is TRBD1 (5 bases). V was cut by 0 bases and J by 5 bases, with 11 bases left in between. Germline V lookup: CDR1 LGHNA, CDR2 YSLEER. This CDR3 comprises 15 residues. CDR3 protein: CASSQENRSYQPQHF. CDR3 in DNA: TGCGCCAGCAGCCAAGAAAACAGGAGTTATCAGCCCCAGCATTTT.

V gene TRBV28 combines with J gene TRBJ1-2; the D is unclear. This CDR3 is built from 15 residues. Germline loops: CDR1 MDHEN, CDR2 SYDVKM. V was cut by 6 bases and J by 4 bases, with 18 bases left in between. For the CDR3, the DNA is TGTGCCAGCAGCCCCCCCTCCGGGTCCTTCTATGGCTACACCTTC. It encodes CASSPPSGSFYGYTF.

This CDR3 reads CASSLADEQFF. In DNA form, the CDR3 reads TGTGCCAGCAGCTTGGCCGATGAGCAGTTCTTC. The chain uses TRBV5-8 and TRBJ2-1; D unresolved. V dropped 0 bases and J dropped 8 bases, with 3 bases sitting between them. The CDR3 loop spans 11 amino acids. The germline CDR1 and CDR2 sequences are SGHTS and YDEGEE. Combining the CDR3 with reference TRBV5-8 and TRBJ2-1 gives the whole variable domain EAGVTQSPTHLIKTRGQQATLRCSPISGHTSVYWYQQALGLGLQFLLWYDEGEERNRGNFPPRFSGRQFPNYSSELNVNALELEDSALYLCASSLADEQFFGPGTRLTVL.

The rearrangement uses TRBV7-9 and TRBJ1-3, with a tentative D call TRBD1 (6 bases). CDR1 and CDR2 (germline): SEHNR, FQNEAQ (reference sequence). Trimming removed 5 bases from V and 4 bases from J, with 18 bases in between. The CDR3 covers 16 residues. DNA for the CDR3: TGTGCCAGCAGCGCAGACAGGACCCTTTCAGGAAACACCATATATTTT. Amino acid sequence: CASSADRTLSGNTIYF. Full variable domain (rest looked up from reference TRBV7-9 and TRBJ1-3): DTGVSQNPRHKITKRGQNVTFRCDPISEHNRLYWYRQTLGQGPEFLTYFQNEAQLEKSRLLSDRFSAERPKGSFSTLEIQRTEQGDSAMYLCASSADRTLSGNTIYFGEGSWLTVV.

The V gene is TRBV5-6, the J gene TRBJ1-2; 11 bases are a match to TRBD1. The trim removed 1 base at V and 3 bases at J, leaving 2 bases unmatched. The germline gives CDR1 SGHDT, CDR2 YYEEEE. The CDR3 runs to 15 residues. CDR3 sequence reads: CASSLLGQGDYGYTF. The CDR3 nucleotides are TGTGCCAGCAGCTTGTTGGGACAGGGGGACTATGGCTACACCTTC.

V and J are TRBV19 and TRBJ2-1, with 8 bases matching TRBD1. Germline CDR1 LNHDA, CDR2 SQIVND (reference sequence). This CDR3 is built from 16 residues. J gave up 4 bases and V 5 bases, and 10 bases lay outside the gene matches. The CDR3 loop is CASSPSTGGIYNEQFF. The CDR3, as DNA: TGTGCCAGTAGTCCCAGTACAGGGGGGATTTACAATGAGCAGTTCTTC.

CDR3 region: CASSLARVTSGYTF. CDR3 nucleotides: TGCGCCAGCAGCTTGGCCAGGGTGACTTCTGGCTACACCTTC. The chain has TRBV5-1 and TRBJ1-2; D might be TRBD1 (5 bases). The CDR3 is made up of 14 amino acids. With 0 bases removed from V and 7 bases from J, the gap between germline ends came to 13 bases. The V gene's germline CDR1 is SGHRS and CDR2 YFSETQ.